The 5 T cell receptor beta chains reported below all come from one sample, sequenced in a study of shared T cell receptors in the human thymus. TCRdb keeps only in-frame clones here, not all; method: immunoSEQ multiplex PCR. Counted here are 500,000 to 850,000 clones, around 87% occurring once; the ten biggest clones make up under 0.01%. The same data also contributed to another study, on human thymus T cells.

What was sequenced was thymocytes. These receptors originate from a boy under three years old with a congenital heart defect.

The chain recombines TRBV19 with TRBJ1-1, with 7 bases aligning to TRBD1. With 11 bases clipped from V and 4 bases from J, the junction kept 16 bases outside the gene matches. The CDR3 length is 15 residues. Germline CDR1 LNHDA, CDR2 SQIVND (reference sequence). This chain's CDR3 is CAVRLRQGTTTEAFF. The CDR3 coding sequence is TGTGCCGTCAGGCTCCGACAGGGAACCACCACTGAAGCTTTCTTT.

Only one count was recorded for this clone. The chain links TRBV5-4 to TRBJ2-7; TRBD1 agrees at 8 bases. The CDR3 totals 15 residues. Trimming cost V 4 bases and J 3 bases; bases outside gene matches: 9. Germline CDR1 is SGHNT and CDR2 is YYREEE (reference sequence). The CDR3 bases are TGTGCCAGCAGCAGCAGGGGGCGCAAAGTCTACGAGCAGTACTTC. Translation: CASSSRGRKVYEQYF.

This clone has only a few counts. The chain links TRBV19 to TRBJ1-1; 7 nucleotides match TRBD1. The CDR3 covers 14 residues. Germline CDR1 is LNHDA and CDR2 is SQIVND (reference sequence). With 3 bases clipped from V and 3 bases from J, the junction kept 4 bases outside the gene matches. CDR3 in amino acids: CASSIRTGDTEAFF. The DNA of the CDR3 is TGTGCCAGTAGTATCCGAACAGGGGACACTGAAGCTTTCTTT.

This rearrangement joins TRBV4-1 to TRBJ1-5, with D perhaps TRBD1 (5 bases). The germline V and J ends were trimmed by 4 bases and 0 bases, with 7 bases remaining between them. From germline, CDR1 is MGHRA and CDR2 YSYEKL. This CDR3 region has 14 residues. CDR3 loop: CASSRQISNQPQHF. The CDR3 nucleotides are TGCGCCAGCAGCCGACAGATTAGCAATCAGCCCCAGCATTTT.

V and J are TRBV28 and TRBJ2-7, with TRBD2 matching 9 bases. Trimming removed 3 bases from V and 3 bases from J; junction bases left unmatched: 6. This CDR3 comprises 15 residues. CDR1 and CDR2 (germline): MDHEN, SYDVKM. CDR3 in DNA: TGTGCCAGCAGTTTCCGGCCTAGCGGGATCTACGAGCAGTACTTC. It is translated as CASSFRPSGIYEQYF.